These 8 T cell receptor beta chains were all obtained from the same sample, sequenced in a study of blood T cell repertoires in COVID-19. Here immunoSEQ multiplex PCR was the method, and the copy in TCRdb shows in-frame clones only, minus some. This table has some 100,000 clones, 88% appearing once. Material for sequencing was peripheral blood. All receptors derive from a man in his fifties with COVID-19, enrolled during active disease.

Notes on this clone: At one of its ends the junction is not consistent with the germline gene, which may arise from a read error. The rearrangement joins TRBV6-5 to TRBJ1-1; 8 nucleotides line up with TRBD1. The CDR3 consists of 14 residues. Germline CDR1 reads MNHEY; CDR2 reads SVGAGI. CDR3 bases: TGTGCCAGCAGTTACTCCCAGGGGGCTTACCCGGTGGTATTT. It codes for CASSYSQGAYPVVF.

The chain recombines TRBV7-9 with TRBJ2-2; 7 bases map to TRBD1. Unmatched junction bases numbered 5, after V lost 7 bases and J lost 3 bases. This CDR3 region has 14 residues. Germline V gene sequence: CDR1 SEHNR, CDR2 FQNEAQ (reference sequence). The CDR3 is CASNQQGYTGELFF. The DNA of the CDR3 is TGTGCCAGCAACCAACAGGGGTACACCGGGGAGCTGTTTTTT. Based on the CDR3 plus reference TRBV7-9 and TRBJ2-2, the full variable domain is DTGVSQNPRHKITKRGQNVTFRCDPISEHNRLYWYRQTLGQGPEFLTYFQNEAQLEKSRLLSDRFSAERPKGSFSTLEIQRTEQGDSAMYLCASNQQGYTGELFFGEGSRLTVL.

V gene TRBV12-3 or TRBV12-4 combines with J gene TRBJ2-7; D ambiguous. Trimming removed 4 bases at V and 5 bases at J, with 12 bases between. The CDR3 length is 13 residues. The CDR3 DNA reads TGTGCCAGCAGTTCCCCCAATCAGAACGAGCAGTACTTC. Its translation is CASSSPNQNEQYF.

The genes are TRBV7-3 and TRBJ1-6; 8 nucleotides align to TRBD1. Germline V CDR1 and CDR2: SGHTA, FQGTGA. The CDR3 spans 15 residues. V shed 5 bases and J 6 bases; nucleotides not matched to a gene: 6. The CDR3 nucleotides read TGTGCCAGCAGCGCGCGACAGGGGAGTAATTCACCCCTCCACTTT. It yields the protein CASSARQGSNSPLHF.

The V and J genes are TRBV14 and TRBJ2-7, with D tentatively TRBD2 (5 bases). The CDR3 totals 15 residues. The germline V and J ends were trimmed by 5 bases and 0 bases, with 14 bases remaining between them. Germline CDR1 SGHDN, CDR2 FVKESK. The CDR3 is CASSRTEENSYEQYF. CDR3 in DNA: TGTGCCAGCAGCAGGACGGAGGAAAACTCCTACGAGCAGTACTTC. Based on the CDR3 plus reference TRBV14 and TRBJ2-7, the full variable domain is EAGVTQFPSHSVIEKGQTVTLRCDPISGHDNLYWYRRVMGKEIKFLLHFVKESKQDESGMPNNRFLAERTGGTYSTLKVQPAELEDSGVYFCASSRTEENSYEQYFGPGTRLTVT.

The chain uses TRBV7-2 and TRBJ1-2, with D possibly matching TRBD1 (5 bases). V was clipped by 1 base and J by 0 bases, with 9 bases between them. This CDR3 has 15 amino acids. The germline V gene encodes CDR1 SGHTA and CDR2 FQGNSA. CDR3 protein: CASSLVGQSNYGYTF. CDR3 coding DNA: TGTGCCAGCAGCTTAGTAGGACAATCTAACTATGGCTACACCTTC.

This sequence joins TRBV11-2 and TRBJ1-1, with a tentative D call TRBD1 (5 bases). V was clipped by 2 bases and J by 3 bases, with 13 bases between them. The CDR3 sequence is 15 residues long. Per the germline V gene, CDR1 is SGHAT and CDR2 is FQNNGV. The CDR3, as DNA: TGTGCCAGCAGCTTAAACCCGTTAGGGGACACTGAAGCTTTCTTT. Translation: CASSLNPLGDTEAFF.

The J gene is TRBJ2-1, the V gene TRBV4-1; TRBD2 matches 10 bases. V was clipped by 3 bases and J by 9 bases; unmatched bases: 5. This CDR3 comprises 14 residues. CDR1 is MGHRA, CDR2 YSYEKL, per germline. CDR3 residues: CASSQRTSGFEQFF. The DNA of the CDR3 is TGCGCCAGCAGCCAGAGGACTAGCGGATTTGAGCAGTTCTTC.